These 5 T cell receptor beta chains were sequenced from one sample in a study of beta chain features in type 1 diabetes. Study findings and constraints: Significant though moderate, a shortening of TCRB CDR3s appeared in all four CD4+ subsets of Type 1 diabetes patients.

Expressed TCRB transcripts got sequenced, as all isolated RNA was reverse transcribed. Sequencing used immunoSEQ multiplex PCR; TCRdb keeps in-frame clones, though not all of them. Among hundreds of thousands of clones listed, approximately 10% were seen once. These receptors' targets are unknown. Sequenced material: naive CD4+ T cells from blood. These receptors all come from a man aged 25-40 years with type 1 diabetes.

The CDR3 reads CASSVGLSEIKFF. CDR3 coding DNA: TGTGCCAGCAGCGTAGGACTAAGCGAGATAAAGTTCTTC. The chain joins TRBV9 to TRBJ2-1; D may be TRBD2 (5 bases). Trimming cost V 0 bases and J 14 bases, with 15 bases left between them. The length of the CDR3 is 13 residues. Per the germline V gene, CDR1 is SGDLS and CDR2 is YYNGEE. Full variable domain (missing parts from reference TRBV9 and TRBJ2-1): DSGVTQTPKHLITATGQRVTLRCSPRSGDLSVYWYQQSLDQGLQFLIQYYNGEERAKGNILERFSAQQFPDLHSELNLSSLELGDSALYFCASSVGLSEIKFFGPGTRLTVL.

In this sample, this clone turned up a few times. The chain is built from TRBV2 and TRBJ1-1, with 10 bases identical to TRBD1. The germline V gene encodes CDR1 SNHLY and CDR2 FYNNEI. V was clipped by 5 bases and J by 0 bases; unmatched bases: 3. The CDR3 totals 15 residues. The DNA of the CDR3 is TGTGCCAGCAGTAGGGACAGGGGACTGAACACTGAAGCTTTCTTT. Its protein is CASSRDRGLNTEAFF.

CDR3 bases: TGTGCCAGCAGCTTAGACAGGGGAGAGACCCAGTACTTC. This gives the protein CASSLDRGETQYF. J is TRBJ2-5 and V is TRBV7-2; 7 bases agree with TRBD1. V was pared by 1 base and J by 4 bases, with 0 bases of the junction left unmatched. CDR3 length equals 13 residues. Per the germline V gene, CDR1 is SGHTA and CDR2 is FQGNSA.

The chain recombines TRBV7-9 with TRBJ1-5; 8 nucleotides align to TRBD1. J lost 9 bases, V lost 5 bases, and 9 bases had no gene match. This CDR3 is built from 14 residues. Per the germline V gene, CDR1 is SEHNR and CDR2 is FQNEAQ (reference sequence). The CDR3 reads CASSQHDRGVPQHF. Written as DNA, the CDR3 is TGTGCCAGCAGCCAACACGACAGGGGCGTGCCCCAGCATTTT. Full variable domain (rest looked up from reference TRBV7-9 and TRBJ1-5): DTGVSQNPRHKITKRGQNVTFRCDPISEHNRLYWYRQTLGQGPEFLTYFQNEAQLEKSRLLSDRFSAERPKGSFSTLEIQRTEQGDSAMYLCASSQHDRGVPQHFGDGTRLSIL.

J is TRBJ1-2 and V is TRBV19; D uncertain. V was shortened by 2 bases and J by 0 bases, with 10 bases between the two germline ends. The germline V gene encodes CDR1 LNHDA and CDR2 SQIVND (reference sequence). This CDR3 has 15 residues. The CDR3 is CASSISYRANYGYTF. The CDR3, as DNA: TGTGCCAGTAGTATATCCTACAGAGCTAACTATGGCTACACCTTC.